This T cell receptor (beta chain) was sequenced during a study of T cell responses to AZD1222 COVID-19 vaccine. Assay: immunoSEQ multiplex PCR; the TCRdb copy retains only in-frame clones and omits some. The table shows over 100,000 clones, with approximately 91% occurring only once. To note about this clone: The antigen is not known.

The study, taken as a whole, reports: The number of AZD1222 recipients seropositive at baseline was only five or six. Two AZD1222 doses significantly raised spike-specific TCR breadth and depth over controls.

Per the germline V gene, CDR1 is LGHNA and CDR2 is YNFKEQ. V lost 0 bases to trimming and J lost 2 bases; unmatched junction nucleotides: 5. CDR3 length: 18 amino acids. The chain carries TRBV4-2 and TRBJ2-2, with 11 bases that match TRBD2. The specimen was peripheral blood, collected 28 days after the second AZD1222 dose. This sequence originates from an adult who received the AZD1222 COVID-19 vaccine. The CDR3 bases are TGTGCCAGCAGCCAAGAAACGGGACTAGCGGCTAACACCGGGGAGCTGTTTTTT. Encoded protein: CASSQETGLAANTGELFF.